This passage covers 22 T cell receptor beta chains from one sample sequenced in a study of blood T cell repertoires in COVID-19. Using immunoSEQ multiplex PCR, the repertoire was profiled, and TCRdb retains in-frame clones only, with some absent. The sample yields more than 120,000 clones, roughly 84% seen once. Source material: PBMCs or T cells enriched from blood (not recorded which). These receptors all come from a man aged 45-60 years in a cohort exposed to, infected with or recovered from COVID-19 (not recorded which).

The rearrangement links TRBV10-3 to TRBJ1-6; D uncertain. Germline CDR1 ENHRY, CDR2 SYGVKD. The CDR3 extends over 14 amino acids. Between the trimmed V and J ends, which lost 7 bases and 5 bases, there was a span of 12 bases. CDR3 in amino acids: CAIKTDTDNSPLHF. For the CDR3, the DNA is TGTGCCATCAAAACAGACACGGATAATTCACCCCTCCACTTT.

The CDR3 loop reads CASSPWGGIGETQYF. The CDR3 coding sequence is TGTGCCAGCAGCCCCTGGGGGGGGATCGGAGAGACCCAGTACTTC. The rearrangement links TRBV3-1 (or the pseudogene TRBV3-2) to TRBJ2-5; 7 bases match TRBD2. Germline V lookup: CDR1 LGHDT, CDR2 YNNKEL (reference sequence). The J segment lost 4 bases and the V segment lost 4 bases, leaving 9 bases of the junction unmatched. The CDR3 loop spans 15 amino acids.

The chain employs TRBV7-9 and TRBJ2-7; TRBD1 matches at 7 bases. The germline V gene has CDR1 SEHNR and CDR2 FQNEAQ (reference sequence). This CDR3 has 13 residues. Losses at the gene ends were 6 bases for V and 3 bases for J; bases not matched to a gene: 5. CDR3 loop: CASRPGQSYEQYF. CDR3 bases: TGTGCCAGCAGGCCGGGACAGAGCTACGAGCAGTACTTC.

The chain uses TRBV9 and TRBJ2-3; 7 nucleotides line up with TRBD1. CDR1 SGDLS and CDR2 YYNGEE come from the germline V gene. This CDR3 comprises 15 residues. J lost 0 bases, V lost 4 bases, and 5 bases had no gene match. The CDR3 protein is CASSIDRVSTDTQYF. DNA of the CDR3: TGTGCCAGCAGCATCGACAGGGTGAGCACAGATACGCAGTATTTT.

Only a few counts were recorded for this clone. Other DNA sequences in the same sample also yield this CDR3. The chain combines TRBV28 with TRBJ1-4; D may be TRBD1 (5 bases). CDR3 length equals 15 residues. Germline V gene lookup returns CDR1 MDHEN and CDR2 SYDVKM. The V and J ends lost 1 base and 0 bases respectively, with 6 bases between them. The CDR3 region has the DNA TGTGCCAGCAGTTTATCGGGGGCAACTAATGAAAAACTGTTTTTT. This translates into CASSLSGATNEKLFF. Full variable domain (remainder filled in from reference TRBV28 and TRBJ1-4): DVKVTQSSRYLVKRTGEKVFLECVQDMDHENMFWYRQDPGLGLRLIYFSYDVKMKEKGDIPEGYSVSREKKERFSLILESASTNQTSMYLCASSLSGATNEKLFFGSGTQLSVL.

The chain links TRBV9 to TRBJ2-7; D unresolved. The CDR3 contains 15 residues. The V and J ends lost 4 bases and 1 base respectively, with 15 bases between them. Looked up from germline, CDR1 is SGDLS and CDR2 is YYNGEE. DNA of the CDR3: TGTGCCAGCAGCCCTCCAGGCTCCCGGTCCTACGAGCAGTACTTC. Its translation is CASSPPGSRSYEQYF.

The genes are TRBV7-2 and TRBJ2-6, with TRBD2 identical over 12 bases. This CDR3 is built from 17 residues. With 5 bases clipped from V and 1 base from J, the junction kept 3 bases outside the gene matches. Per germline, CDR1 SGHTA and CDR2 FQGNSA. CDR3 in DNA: TGTGCCAGCAGCCGGACTAGCGGGGCTTCTGGGGCCAACGTCCTGACTTTC. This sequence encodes CASSRTSGASGANVLTF.

The CDR3 DNA reads TGTGCCAGCAGTGGACCGGAGGAGACCCAGTACTTC. Translation: CASSGPEETQYF. The V call is TRBV2, the J call TRBJ2-5; D is undetermined. Germline V gene lookup returns CDR1 SNHLY and CDR2 FYNNEI. The CDR3 extends over 12 amino acids. Trimming cost V 4 bases and J 5 bases, with 8 bases left between them.

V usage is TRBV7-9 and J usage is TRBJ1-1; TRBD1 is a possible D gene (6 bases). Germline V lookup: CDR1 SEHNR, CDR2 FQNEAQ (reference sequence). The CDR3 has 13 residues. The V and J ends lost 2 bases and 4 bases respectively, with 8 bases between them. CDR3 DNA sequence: TGTGCCAGCAGCTTAAGGGGGAGCACTGAAGCTTTCTTT. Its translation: CASSLRGSTEAFF. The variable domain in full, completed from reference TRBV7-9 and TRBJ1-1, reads DTGVSQNPRHKITKRGQNVTFRCDPISEHNRLYWYRQTLGQGPEFLTYFQNEAQLEKSRLLSDRFSAERPKGSFSTLEIQRTEQGDSAMYLCASSLRGSTEAFFGQGTRLTVV.

This chain's CDR3 is CASSPDRLYGYTF. The CDR3 DNA follows: TGTGCCAGCTCACCAGACAGGCTCTATGGCTACACCTTC. This chain links TRBV18 with TRBJ1-2, with D tentatively TRBD1 (6 bases). V lost 2 bases and J 4 bases, leaving 8 bases between the germline ends. CDR1 and CDR2 from the germline V gene are KGHSH and LQKENI. The CDR3 is made up of 13 amino acids. Combining the CDR3 with reference TRBV18 and TRBJ1-2 gives the whole variable domain NAGVMQNPRHLVRRRGQEARLRCSPMKGHSHVYWYRQLPEEGLKFMVYLQKENIIDESGMPKERFSAEFPKEGPSILRIQQVVRGDSAAYFCASSPDRLYGYTFGSGTRLTVV.

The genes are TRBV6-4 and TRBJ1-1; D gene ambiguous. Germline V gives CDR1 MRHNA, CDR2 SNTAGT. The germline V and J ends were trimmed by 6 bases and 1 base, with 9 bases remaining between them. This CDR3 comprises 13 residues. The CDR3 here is CASRDNKNTEAFF. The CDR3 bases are TGTGCCAGCAGAGATAACAAGAACACTGAAGCTTTCTTT.

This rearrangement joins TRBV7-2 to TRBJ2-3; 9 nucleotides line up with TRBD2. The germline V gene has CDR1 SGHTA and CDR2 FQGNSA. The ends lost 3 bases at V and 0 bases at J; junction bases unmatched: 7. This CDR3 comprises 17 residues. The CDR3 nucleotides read TGTGCCAGCAGCTTGGTATCCGGACTAGCGAGCACAGATACGCAGTATTTT. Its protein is CASSLVSGLASTDTQYF.

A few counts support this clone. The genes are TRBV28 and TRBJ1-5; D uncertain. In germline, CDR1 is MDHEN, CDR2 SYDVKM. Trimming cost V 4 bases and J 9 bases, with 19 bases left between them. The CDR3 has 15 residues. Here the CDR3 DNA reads TGTGCCAGCAGTTACCGGTCCCCCGCGGTTTGGCCCCAGCATTTT. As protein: CASSYRSPAVWPQHF. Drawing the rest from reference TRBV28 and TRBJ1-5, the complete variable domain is DVKVTQSSRYLVKRTGEKVFLECVQDMDHENMFWYRQDPGLGLRLIYFSYDVKMKEKGDIPEGYSVSREKKERFSLILESASTNQTSMYLCASSYRSPAVWPQHFGDGTRLSIL.

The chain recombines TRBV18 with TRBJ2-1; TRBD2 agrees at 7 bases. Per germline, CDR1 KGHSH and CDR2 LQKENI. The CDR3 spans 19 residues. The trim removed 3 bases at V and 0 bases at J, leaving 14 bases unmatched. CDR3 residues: CASSPREGPGLSSYNEQFF. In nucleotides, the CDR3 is TGTGCCAGCTCACCTAGGGAGGGACCGGGACTGAGCTCCTACAATGAGCAGTTCTTC.

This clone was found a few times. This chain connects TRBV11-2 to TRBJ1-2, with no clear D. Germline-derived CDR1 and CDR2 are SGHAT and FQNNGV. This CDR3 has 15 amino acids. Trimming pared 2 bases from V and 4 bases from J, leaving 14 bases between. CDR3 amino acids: CASSLTPGDSYGYTF. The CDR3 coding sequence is TGTGCCAGCAGCTTAACACCGGGAGACTCCTATGGCTACACCTTC.

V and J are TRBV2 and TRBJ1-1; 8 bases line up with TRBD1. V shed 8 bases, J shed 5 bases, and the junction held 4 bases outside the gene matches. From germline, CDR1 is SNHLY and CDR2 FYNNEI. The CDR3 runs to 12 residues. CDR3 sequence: CASGQGRTEAFF. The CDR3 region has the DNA TGTGCCAGCGGACAGGGCAGGACTGAAGCTTTCTTT.

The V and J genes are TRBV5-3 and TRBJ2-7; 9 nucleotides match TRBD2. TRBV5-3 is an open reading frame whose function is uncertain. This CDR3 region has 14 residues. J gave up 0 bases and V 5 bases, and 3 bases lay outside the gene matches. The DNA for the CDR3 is TGTGCCAGAAGGTCAGCGGGGGGCTCCTACGAGCAGTACTTC. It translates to CARRSAGGSYEQYF.

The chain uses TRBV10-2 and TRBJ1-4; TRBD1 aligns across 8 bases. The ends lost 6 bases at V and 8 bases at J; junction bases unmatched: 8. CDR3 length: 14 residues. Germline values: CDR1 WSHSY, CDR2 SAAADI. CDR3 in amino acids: CASSGQGPTEKLFF. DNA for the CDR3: TGCGCCAGCAGCGGACAGGGCCCTACCGAAAAACTGTTTTTT.

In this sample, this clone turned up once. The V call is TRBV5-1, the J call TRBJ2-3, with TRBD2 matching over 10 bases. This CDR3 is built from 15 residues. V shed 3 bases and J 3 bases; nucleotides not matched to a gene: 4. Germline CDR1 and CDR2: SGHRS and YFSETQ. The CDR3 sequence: CASSSSGSRTDTQYF. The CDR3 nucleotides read TGCGCCAGCAGCTCTAGCGGGAGTCGAACAGATACGCAGTATTTT.

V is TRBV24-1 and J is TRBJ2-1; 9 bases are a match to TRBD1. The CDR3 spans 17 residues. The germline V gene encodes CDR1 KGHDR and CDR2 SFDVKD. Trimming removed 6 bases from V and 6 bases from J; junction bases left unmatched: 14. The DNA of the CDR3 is TGTGCCACCAGTTTTAGTGCTCCGGGACAGGGTGGCAATGAGCAGTTCTTC. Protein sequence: CATSFSAPGQGGNEQFF.

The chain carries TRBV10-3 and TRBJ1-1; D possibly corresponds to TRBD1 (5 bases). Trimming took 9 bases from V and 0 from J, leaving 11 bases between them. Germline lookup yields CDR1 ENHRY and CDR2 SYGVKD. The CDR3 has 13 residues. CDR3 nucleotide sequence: TGTGCCATTCAGGGTTCGGTGAACACTGAAGCTTTCTTT. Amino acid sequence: CAIQGSVNTEAFF.

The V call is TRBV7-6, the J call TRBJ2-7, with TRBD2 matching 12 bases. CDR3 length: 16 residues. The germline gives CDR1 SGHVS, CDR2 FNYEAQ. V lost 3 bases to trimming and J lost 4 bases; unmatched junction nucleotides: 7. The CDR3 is CASSLEGLAGIYEQYF. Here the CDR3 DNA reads TGTGCCAGCAGCTTGGAGGGACTAGCGGGTATTTACGAGCAGTACTTC.